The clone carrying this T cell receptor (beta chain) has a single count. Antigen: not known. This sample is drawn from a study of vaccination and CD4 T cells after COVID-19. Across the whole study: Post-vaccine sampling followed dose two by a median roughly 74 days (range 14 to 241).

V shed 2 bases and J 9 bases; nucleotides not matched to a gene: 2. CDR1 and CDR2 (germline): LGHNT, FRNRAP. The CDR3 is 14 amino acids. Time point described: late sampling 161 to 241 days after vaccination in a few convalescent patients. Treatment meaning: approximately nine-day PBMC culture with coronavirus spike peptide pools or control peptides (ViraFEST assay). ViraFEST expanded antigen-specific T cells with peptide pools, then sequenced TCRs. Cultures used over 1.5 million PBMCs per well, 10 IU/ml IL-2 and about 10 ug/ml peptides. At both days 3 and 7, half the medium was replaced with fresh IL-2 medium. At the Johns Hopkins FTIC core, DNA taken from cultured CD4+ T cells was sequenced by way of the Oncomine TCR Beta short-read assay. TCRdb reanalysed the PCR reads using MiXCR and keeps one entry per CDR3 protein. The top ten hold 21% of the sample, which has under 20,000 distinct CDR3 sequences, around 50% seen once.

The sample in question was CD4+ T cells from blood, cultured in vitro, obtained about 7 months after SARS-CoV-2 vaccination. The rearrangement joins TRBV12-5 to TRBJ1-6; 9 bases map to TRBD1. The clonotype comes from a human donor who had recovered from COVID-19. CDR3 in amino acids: CASGLWDRASPLHF. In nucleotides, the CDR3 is TGTGCTAGTGGTTTGTGGGACAGGGCTTCACCCCTCCACTTT.